These T cell receptor beta chains were read from a single sample in a study of shared clonotypes between healthy human individuals. Here immunoSEQ multiplex PCR was the method, and the copy in TCRdb shows in-frame clones only, minus some. This repertoire shows roughly 2 million clones, about 95% found once; its top ten account for about 1.1%. Sequencing used naive CD8+ T cells sorted from blood. Source of these receptors: a man between 18 and 29 years old in good health. Both conserved end residues are part of each CDR3. Each record gives: CDR3 protein, J gene, V gene.

cdr3_aa: CASSPHIRLYEQYF
j_call: TRBJ2-7
v_call: TRBV28

cdr3_aa: CAWSIAGGLYEQYF
j_call: TRBJ2-7
v_call: TRBV30

cdr3_aa: CASSLSGGAIDEQFF
j_call: TRBJ2-1
v_call: TRBV13

cdr3_aa: CSVELLAGGVYTQYF
j_call: TRBJ2-3
v_call: TRBV29-1

cdr3_aa: CASSFGEDYGYTF
j_call: TRBJ1-2
v_call: TRBV28

cdr3_aa: CASSESYRANYGYTF
j_call: TRBJ1-2
v_call: TRBV10-2

cdr3_aa: CASSRDRGYEQYF
j_call: TRBJ2-7
v_call: TRBV7-2

cdr3_aa: CASSDPGQIYEQYF
j_call: TRBJ2-7
v_call: TRBV6-5

cdr3_aa: CASSWGVSNEQFF
j_call: TRBJ2-1
v_call: TRBV7-9

cdr3_aa: CASSSHRGVDYGYTF
j_call: TRBJ1-2
v_call: TRBV5-1

cdr3_aa: CASSQVGPYEQYF
j_call: TRBJ2-7
v_call: TRBV4-1

cdr3_aa: CASSWTPGSYNEQFF
j_call: TRBJ2-1
v_call: TRBV5-1

cdr3_aa: CASSPQRVGTDEQFF
j_call: TRBJ2-1
v_call: TRBV6-6

cdr3_aa: CASTPGTSGYGEQFF
j_call: TRBJ2-1
v_call: TRBV27

cdr3_aa: CASNRINTGELFF
j_call: TRBJ2-2
v_call: TRBV28

cdr3_aa: CASSLGRGAGNEQFF
j_call: TRBJ2-1
v_call: TRBV28

cdr3_aa: CASSLPGQGGNGELFF
j_call: TRBJ2-2
v_call: TRBV5-8

cdr3_aa: CATGAGIDSYEQYF
j_call: TRBJ2-7
v_call: TRBV2

cdr3_aa: CASSPSGGSNQPQHF
j_call: TRBJ1-5
v_call: TRBV28

cdr3_aa: CASSIEQGETQYF
j_call: TRBJ2-5
v_call: TRBV19

cdr3_aa: CASSQASGYEQYF
j_call: TRBJ2-7
v_call: TRBV4-1

cdr3_aa: CAWSVGHGTGELFF
j_call: TRBJ2-2
v_call: TRBV30

cdr3_aa: CASSFGRDTEAFF
j_call: TRBJ1-1
v_call: TRBV27

cdr3_aa: CASSQSGSGGGQPQHF
j_call: TRBJ1-5
v_call: TRBV16

cdr3_aa: CASSPPGRVNTEAFF
j_call: TRBJ1-1
v_call: TRBV10-2

cdr3_aa: CAWSVGVLAGAPKETQYF
j_call: TRBJ2-5
v_call: TRBV30

cdr3_aa: CASSLSGPPSYEQYF
j_call: TRBJ2-7
v_call: TRBV27

cdr3_aa: CASSPTGLINGYTF
j_call: TRBJ1-2
v_call: TRBV7-9

cdr3_aa: CASSLLTAFQETQYF
j_call: TRBJ2-5
v_call: TRBV27

cdr3_aa: CASSLPTDRPGAEAFF
j_call: TRBJ1-1
v_call: TRBV7-9

cdr3_aa: CASSLWQRGNTGELFF
j_call: TRBJ2-2
v_call: TRBV5-4

cdr3_aa: CASSAYFPGNQPQHF
j_call: TRBJ1-5
v_call: TRBV2

cdr3_aa: CASSQPFGGNVYEQYF
j_call: TRBJ2-7
v_call: TRBV28

cdr3_aa: CASSQGGQGTAGELFF
j_call: TRBJ2-2
v_call: TRBV4-1

cdr3_aa: CASSSYYEQYF
j_call: TRBJ2-7
v_call: TRBV11-2

cdr3_aa: CASSSRLAGGLETQYF
j_call: TRBJ2-5
v_call: TRBV13

cdr3_aa: CASSIRGSYEQYF
j_call: TRBJ2-7
v_call: TRBV6-1